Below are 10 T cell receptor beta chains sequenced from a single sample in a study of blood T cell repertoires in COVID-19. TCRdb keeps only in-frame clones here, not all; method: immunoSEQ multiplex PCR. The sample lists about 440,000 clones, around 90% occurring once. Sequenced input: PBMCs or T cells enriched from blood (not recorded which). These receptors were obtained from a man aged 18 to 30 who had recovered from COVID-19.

The CDR3 nucleotides are TGTGCCAGCAGCAAAGAGGCCATGGCAGGGAACTTCTATAATTCACCCCTCCACTTT. Translation gives CASSKEAMAGNFYNSPLHF. The J gene is TRBJ1-6, the V gene TRBV21-1; the DNA was not compared with TRBD1, the D call given in the table. TRBV21-1 is a recognized pseudogene. This CDR3 is 19 amino acids long.

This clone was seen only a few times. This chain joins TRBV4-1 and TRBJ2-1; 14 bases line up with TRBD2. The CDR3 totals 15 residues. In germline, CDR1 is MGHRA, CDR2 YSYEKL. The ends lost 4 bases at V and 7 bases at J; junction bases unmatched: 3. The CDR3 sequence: CASSRGLAGENEQFF. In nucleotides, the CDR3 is TGCGCCAGCAGCCGGGGACTAGCGGGAGAGAATGAGCAGTTCTTC.

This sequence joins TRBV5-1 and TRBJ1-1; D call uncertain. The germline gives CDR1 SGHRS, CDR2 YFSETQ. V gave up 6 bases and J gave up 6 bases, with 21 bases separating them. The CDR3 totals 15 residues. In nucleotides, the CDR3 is TGCGCCAGCAAACCCTCTTTGGCCCACCAGGCTGAAGCTTTCTTT. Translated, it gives CASKPSLAHQAEAFF.

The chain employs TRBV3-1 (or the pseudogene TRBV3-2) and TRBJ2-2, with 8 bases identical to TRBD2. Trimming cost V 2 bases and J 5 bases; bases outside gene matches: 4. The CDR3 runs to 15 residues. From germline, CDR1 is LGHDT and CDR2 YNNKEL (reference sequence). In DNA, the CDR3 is TGTGCCAGCAGCCAAACTTCTAGCGGGACCGGGGAGCTGTTTTTT. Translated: CASSQTSSGTGELFF.

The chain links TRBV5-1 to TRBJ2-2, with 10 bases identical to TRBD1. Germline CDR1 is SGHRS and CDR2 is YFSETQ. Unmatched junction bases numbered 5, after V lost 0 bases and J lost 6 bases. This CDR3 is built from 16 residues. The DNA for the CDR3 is TGCGCCAGCAGCTTGGTGGGACAGGGGTCCCCCGGGGAGCTGTTTTTT. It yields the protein CASSLVGQGSPGELFF.

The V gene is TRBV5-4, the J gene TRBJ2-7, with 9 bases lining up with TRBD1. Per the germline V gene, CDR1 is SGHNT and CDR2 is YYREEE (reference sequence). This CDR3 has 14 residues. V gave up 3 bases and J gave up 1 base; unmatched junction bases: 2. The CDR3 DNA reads TGTGCCAGCAGCTCGGGACAGGGATCCTACGAGCAGTACTTC. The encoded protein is CASSSGQGSYEQYF. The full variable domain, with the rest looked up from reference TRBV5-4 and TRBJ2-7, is ETGVTQSPTHLIKTRGQQVTLRCSSQSGHNTVSWYQQALGQGPQFIFQYYREEENGRGNFPPRFSGLQFPNYSSELNVNALELDDSALYLCASSSGQGSYEQYFGPGTRLTVT.

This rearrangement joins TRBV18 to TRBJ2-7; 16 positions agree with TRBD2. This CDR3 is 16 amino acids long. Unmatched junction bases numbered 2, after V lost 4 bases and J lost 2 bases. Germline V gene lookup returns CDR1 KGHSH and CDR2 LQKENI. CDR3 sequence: CASSQGLAGGAYEQYF. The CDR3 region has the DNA TGTGCCAGCTCACAGGGACTAGCGGGAGGGGCCTACGAGCAGTACTTC.

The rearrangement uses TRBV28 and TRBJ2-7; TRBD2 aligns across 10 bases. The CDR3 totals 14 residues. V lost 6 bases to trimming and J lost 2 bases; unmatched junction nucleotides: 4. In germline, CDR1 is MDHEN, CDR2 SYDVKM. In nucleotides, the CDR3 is TGTGCCAGCAGCTTCAGCGGGAGGGCCTACGAGCAGTACTTC. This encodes CASSFSGRAYEQYF.

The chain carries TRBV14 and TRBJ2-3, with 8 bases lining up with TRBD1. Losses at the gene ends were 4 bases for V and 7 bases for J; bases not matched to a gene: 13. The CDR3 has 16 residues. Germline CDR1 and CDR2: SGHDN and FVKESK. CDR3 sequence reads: CASSPRSDREWYTQYF. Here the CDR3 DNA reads TGTGCCAGCAGCCCCAGATCGGACAGGGAGTGGTATACGCAGTATTTT.

CDR3 bases: TGTGCCAGCAGCCACCCGGGAGGCGAGCAGTACTTC. Its translation: CASSHPGGEQYF. This sequence joins TRBV7-6 and TRBJ2-7; 7 bases are a match to TRBD2. The V gene end was trimmed by 5 bases and the J gene end by 6 bases; junction bases not matched to a gene: 4. CDR1 is SGHVS, CDR2 FNYEAQ, per germline. This CDR3 has 12 amino acids. Full variable domain (missing parts from reference TRBV7-6 and TRBJ2-7): GAGVSQSPRYKVTKRGQDVALRCDPISGHVSLYWYRQALGQGPEFLTYFNYEAQQDKSGLPNDRFSAERPEGSISTLTIQRTEQRDSAMYRCASSHPGGEQYFGPGTRLTVT.